This TCR beta chain was profiled in a study of Ad26.COV2.S vaccination and SARS-CoV-2 variants. Study-level results: Similar non-spike TCR breadth was seen in vaccine and placebo recipients.

Libraries were prepared by immunoSEQ multiplex PCR; TCRdb keeps only in-frame clonotypes and omits some of them. The sample contains more than 300,000 clones, 80% to 90% of which appear only once. The treatment: about 20 received Ad26.COV2.S at low or high dose, single or two shots; 5 received placebo; per-sample allocation not given. At day 63 after the first vaccine or placebo injection, samples were drawn. A note on this clone: The target antigen is unknown.

The CDR3 length is 14 residues. V was trimmed by 4 bases and J by 3 bases, leaving 11 bases between them. CDR1 is KGHDR, CDR2 SFDVKD, per germline. The TCR comes from a person aged 18 to 65 who received the Ad26.COV2.S COVID-19 vaccine or a placebo. The sample consisted of peripheral blood, taken in a trial of Ad26.COV2.S vaccine versus placebo. The chain joins TRBV24-1 to TRBJ1-2; no clear D gene. For the CDR3, the DNA is TGTGCCACCAGTGACCCGGGCCGCTACTATGGCTACACCTTC. Amino acid sequence: CATSDPGRYYGYTF.